One sample yielded the 14 T cell receptor beta chains listed below, sequenced in a study of blood T cell repertoires in COVID-19. The assay was immunoSEQ multiplex PCR, and TCRdb's table has in-frame clones only and misses some. The sample records about 160,000 clones, approximately 78% being singletons. The sequencing sample was made of peripheral blood. The receptors were gathered from a human donor in a cohort sampled during active COVID-19.

This clone was observed a single time. This chain links TRBV10-3 with TRBJ1-2, with 8 bases that match TRBD1. V gave up 0 bases and J gave up 2 bases; unmatched junction bases: 5. Looked up from germline, CDR1 is ENHRY and CDR2 is SYGVKD. This CDR3 is 16 amino acids long. The CDR3, as DNA: TGTGCCATCAGTGAGTCTCGGACAGGGTTAAACTATGGCTACACCTTC. Translated: CAISESRTGLNYGYTF.

V usage is TRBV10-1 and J usage is TRBJ2-3; TRBD2 aligns across 13 bases. Unmatched junction bases numbered 6, after V lost 4 bases and J lost 2 bases. This CDR3 region has 17 residues. Germline V gene data show CDR1 as WNHNN and CDR2 as SYGVQD (reference sequence). CDR3: CASSVGGLAGVTDTQYF. CDR3 sequence (DNA): TGCGCCAGCAGTGTTGGCGGACTAGCGGGAGTCACAGATACGCAGTATTTT.

The chain uses TRBV5-1 and TRBJ1-6; 8 positions match TRBD1. V lost 0 bases and J lost 6; bases outside the gene matches: 2. This CDR3 contains 15 residues. Germline V gene sequence: CDR1 SGHRS, CDR2 YFSETQ. The CDR3 DNA reads TGCGCCAGCAGCTTGGCAGGGGGCTTTAATTCACCCCTCCACTTT. Encoded protein: CASSLAGGFNSPLHF.

The chain has TRBV10-3 and TRBJ1-1; D uncertain. Trimming removed 3 bases from V and 4 bases from J, with 15 bases in between. This CDR3 comprises 15 residues. CDR1 is ENHRY, CDR2 SYGVKD, per germline. CDR3 in DNA: TGTGCCATCAGTGAACTGACCCACAGCAGCACTGAAGCTTTCTTT. Protein product: CAISELTHSSTEAFF.

This clone was observed a handful of times. The chain links TRBV11-2 to TRBJ2-2, with D uncertain. This CDR3 contains 17 residues. V shed 4 bases and J shed 1 base, with 16 bases lying between them. Germline assignment: CDR1 SGHAT and CDR2 FQNNGV. The CDR3 DNA sequence: TGTGCCAGCAGCTCAGGATTTCAGTTTGTGAACACCGGGGAGCTGTTTTTT. It specifies CASSSGFQFVNTGELFF.

The V gene is TRBV6-5, the J gene TRBJ2-5; TRBD1 matches at 9 bases. The germline V gene has CDR1 MNHEY and CDR2 SVGAGI. Trimming cost V 7 bases and J 2 bases; bases outside gene matches: 5. The CDR3 runs 14 residues. This CDR3 reads CASNRDRVQETQYF. The DNA for the CDR3 is TGTGCCAGCAACCGGGACAGGGTGCAAGAGACCCAGTACTTC.

This clone was recorded only once. The V and J genes are TRBV18 and TRBJ1-2, with 7 positions matching TRBD1. The CDR3 has 14 amino acids. Germline CDR1 is KGHSH and CDR2 is LQKENI. Trimming removed 6 bases from V and 8 bases from J; junction bases left unmatched: 12. CDR3 sequence: CASSPVNRGGGYTF. The DNA for the CDR3 is TGTGCCAGCTCCCCAGTTAACAGGGGCGGAGGCTACACCTTC.

The chain joins TRBV2 to TRBJ2-3, with 7 bases lining up with TRBD2. V shed 2 bases and J 4 bases; nucleotides not matched to a gene: 6. The CDR3 sequence is 15 residues long. CDR1 and CDR2 (germline): SNHLY, FYNNEI. In DNA, the CDR3 is TGTGCCAGCAGTGAATTGGGAGGGTCGGCAGATACGCAGTATTTT. This sequence encodes CASSELGGSADTQYF.

The chain links TRBV27 to TRBJ1-2, with 8 nucleotides matching TRBD1. This CDR3 region has 16 residues. V lost 0 bases, J lost 3 bases, and 6 bases stayed unmatched. CDR1 is MNHEY, CDR2 SMNVEV, per germline (reference sequence). CDR3 in amino acids: CASSLSLGQGYYGYTF. The DNA of the CDR3 is TGTGCCAGCAGTTTATCGCTAGGACAGGGTTACTATGGCTACACCTTC.

J is TRBJ1-1 and V is TRBV6-5, with D perhaps TRBD1 (5 bases). Germline CDR1 is MNHEY and CDR2 is SVGAGI. Between the trimmed V and J ends, which lost 3 bases and 6 bases, there was a span of 14 bases. This CDR3 has 14 amino acids. The DNA of the CDR3 is TGTGCCAGCAGTTATTTCGGGGGGAGGGCTGAAGCTTTCTTT. Translating gives CASSYFGGRAEAFF.

There are a few counts of this clone. V is TRBV5-4 and J is TRBJ1-2; D remains unclear. V was clipped by 1 base and J by 3 bases, with 10 bases between them. The V gene's germline CDR1 is SGHNT and CDR2 YYREEE (reference sequence). The CDR3 runs 14 residues. Here the CDR3 reads CASSLRGGDYGYTF. The CDR3 bases are TGTGCCAGCAGCTTGCGGGGAGGTGACTATGGCTACACCTTC.

The count of this clone is one. This chain uses TRBV6-6 with TRBJ1-2; 10 bases agree with TRBD1. The CDR3 contains 15 residues. Germline V gene lookup returns CDR1 MNHNY and CDR2 SVGAGI (reference sequence). Trimming cost V 7 bases and J 8 bases; bases outside gene matches: 13. The CDR3 coding sequence is TGTGCCAGCACCACCCAGGGACAGGGGATAAGGGGCTACACCTTC. Amino acids: CASTTQGQGIRGYTF.

The chain links TRBV7-2 to TRBJ2-1; 7 bases match TRBD1. V gave up 5 bases and J gave up 5 bases; unmatched junction bases: 6. This CDR3 is built from 14 residues. The germline V gene encodes CDR1 SGHTA and CDR2 FQGNSA. In DNA form, the CDR3 reads TGTGCCAGCAGCGTCGACAGGGACCACAATGAGCAGTTCTTC. Translating it yields CASSVDRDHNEQFF.

The rearrangement uses TRBV7-2 and TRBJ2-6, with TRBD1 identical over 10 bases. CDR1 is SGHTA and CDR2 is FQGNSA in the germline V gene. There are 17 residues in the CDR3. V was clipped by 1 base and J by 5 bases; unmatched bases: 5. The DNA of the CDR3 is TGTGCCAGCAGCTTAGAAGACAGGGGGCGACGGGCCAACGTCCTGACTTTC. This translates into CASSLEDRGRRANVLTF. The whole variable domain, filled in from reference TRBV7-2 and TRBJ2-6, reads GAGVSQSPSNKVTEKGKDVELRCDPISGHTALYWYRQSLGQGLEFLIYFQGNSAPDKSGLPSDRFSAERTGGSVSTLTIQRTQQEDSAVYLCASSLEDRGRRANVLTFGAGSRLTVL.